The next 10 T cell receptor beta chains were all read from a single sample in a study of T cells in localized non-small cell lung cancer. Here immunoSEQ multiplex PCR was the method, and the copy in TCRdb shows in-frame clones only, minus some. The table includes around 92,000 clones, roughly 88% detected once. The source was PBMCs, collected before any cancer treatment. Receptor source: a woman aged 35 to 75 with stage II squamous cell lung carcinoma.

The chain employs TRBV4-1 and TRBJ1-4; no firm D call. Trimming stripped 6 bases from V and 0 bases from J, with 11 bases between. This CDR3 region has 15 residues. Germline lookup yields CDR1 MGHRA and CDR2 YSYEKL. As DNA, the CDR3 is TGCGCCAGCAGGAATTCGGGGACAACTAATGAAAAACTGTTTTTT. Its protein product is CASRNSGTTNEKLFF.

CDR3 DNA sequence: TGTGCCAGCAGCCCAGGGGGACAGGCGAACTATGGCTACACCTTC. Residues: CASSPGGQANYGYTF. This rearrangement joins TRBV7-9 to TRBJ1-2; 8 nucleotides line up with TRBD1. The CDR3 has 15 residues. The J segment lost 2 bases and the V segment lost 5 bases, leaving 7 bases of the junction unmatched. Germline loops: CDR1 SEHNR, CDR2 FQNEAQ (reference sequence).

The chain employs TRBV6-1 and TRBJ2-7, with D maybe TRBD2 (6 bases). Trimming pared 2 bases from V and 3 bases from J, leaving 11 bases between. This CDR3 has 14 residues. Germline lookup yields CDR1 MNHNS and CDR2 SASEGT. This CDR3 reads CASSERGLLYEQYF. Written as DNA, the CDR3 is TGTGCCAGCAGTGAAAGGGGACTCCTCTACGAGCAGTACTTC.

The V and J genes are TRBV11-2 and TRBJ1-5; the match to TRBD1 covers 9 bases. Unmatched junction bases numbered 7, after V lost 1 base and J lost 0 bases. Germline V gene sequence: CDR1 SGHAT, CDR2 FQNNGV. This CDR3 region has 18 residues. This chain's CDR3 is CASSLGVGTGTSNQPQHF. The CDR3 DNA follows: TGTGCCAGCAGCTTAGGTGTGGGGACAGGGACTAGCAATCAGCCCCAGCATTTT.

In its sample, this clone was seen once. The CDR3 DNA reads as TGTGCCAGCAGCTTAGAGGGCCCGTCCGGGGTGGGGGCAAGGACGCAGTATTTT. Its translation is CASSLEGPSGVGARTQYF. This sequence joins TRBV13 and TRBJ2-3, with D perhaps TRBD1 (6 bases). This CDR3 region has 18 residues. Trimming cost V 1 base and J 9 bases, with 26 bases left between them. Germline-derived CDR1 and CDR2 are PRHDT and FYEKMQ (reference sequence).

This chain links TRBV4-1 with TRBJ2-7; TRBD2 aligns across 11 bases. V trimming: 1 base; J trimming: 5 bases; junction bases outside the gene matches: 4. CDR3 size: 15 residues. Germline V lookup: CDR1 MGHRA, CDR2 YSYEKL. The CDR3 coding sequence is TGCGCCAGCAGCCAAGCGTCACTAGCGGGAGACGAGCAGTACTTC. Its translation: CASSQASLAGDEQYF.

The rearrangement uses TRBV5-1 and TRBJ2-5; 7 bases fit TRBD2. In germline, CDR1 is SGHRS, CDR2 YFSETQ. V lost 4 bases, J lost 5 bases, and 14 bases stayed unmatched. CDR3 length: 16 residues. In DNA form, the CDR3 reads TGCGCCAGCAGCCGACCTCGGGGCGGGAGAGAGGAGACCCAGTACTTC. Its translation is CASSRPRGGREETQYF.

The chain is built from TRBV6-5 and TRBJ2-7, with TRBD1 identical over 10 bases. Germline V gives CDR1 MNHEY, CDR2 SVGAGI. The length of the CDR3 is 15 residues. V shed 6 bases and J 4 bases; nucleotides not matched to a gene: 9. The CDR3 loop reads CASRSDGQGGYEQYF. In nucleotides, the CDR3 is TGTGCCAGCAGATCGGATGGACAGGGGGGGTACGAGCAGTACTTC.

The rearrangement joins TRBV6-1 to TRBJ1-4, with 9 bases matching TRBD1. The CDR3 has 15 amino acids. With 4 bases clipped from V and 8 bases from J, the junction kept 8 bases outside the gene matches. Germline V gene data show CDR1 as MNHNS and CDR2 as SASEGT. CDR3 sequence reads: CASSARTGVGEKLFF. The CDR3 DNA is TGTGCCAGCAGTGCAAGGACAGGGGTGGGGGAAAAACTGTTTTTT.

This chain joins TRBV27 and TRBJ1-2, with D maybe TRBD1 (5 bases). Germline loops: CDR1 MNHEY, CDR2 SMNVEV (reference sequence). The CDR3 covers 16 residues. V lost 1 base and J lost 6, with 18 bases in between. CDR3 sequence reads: CASSLYPRGQGNGYTF. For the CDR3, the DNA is TGTGCCAGCAGTTTATATCCTCGAGGGCAGGGTAATGGCTACACCTTC.